The source of this TCR beta chain is a study of cytomegalovirus exposure and HLA in healthy donors. This clone appeared a single time. The germline CDR1 and CDR2 sequences are SGHTA and FQGTGA. The CDR3 loop spans 15 amino acids. The V end lost 6 bases, the J end lost 2 bases, and 13 bases lay between the germline ends. Use of 60 Vbeta and 13 Jbeta primers characterized the PCR. Repertoires were generated with immunoSEQ multiplex PCR, while TCRdb's copy carries only in-frame clones and drops some. The sample yields some 85,000 clones, about 88% seen once. The material sequenced was PBMCs. This chain joins TRBV7-3 and TRBJ2-2; D gene ambiguous. This TCR derives from a woman aged 45-60 years in good health and CMV-seronegative. CDR3 in DNA: TGTGCCAGCAGGTCCTCCTTCCCTAACACCGGGGAGCTGTTTTTT. Amino acids: CASRSSFPNTGELFF.